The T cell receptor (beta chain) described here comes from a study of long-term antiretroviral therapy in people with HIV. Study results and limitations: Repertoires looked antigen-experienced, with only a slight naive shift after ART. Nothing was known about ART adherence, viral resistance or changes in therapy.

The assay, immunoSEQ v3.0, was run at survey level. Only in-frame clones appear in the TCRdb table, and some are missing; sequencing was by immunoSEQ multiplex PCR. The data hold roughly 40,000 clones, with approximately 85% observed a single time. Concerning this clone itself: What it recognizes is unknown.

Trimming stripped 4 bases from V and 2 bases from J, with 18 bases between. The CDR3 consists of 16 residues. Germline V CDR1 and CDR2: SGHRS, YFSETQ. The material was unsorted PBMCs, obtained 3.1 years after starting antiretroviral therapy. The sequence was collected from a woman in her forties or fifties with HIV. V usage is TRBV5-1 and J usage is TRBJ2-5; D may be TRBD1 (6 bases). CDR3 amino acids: CASSPRTLGAQETQYF. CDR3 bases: TGCGCCAGCAGCCCAAGGACTTTGGGGGCACAAGAGACCCAGTACTTC.